The rows below give T cell receptor beta chains drawn from one sample of a study of blood T cells in healthy people across ages. MiXCR, applied by TCRdb to the 5' RACE reads, yields one record per CDR3 protein. The sample comprises around 780,000 distinct CDR3 sequences, about a quarter of which are singletons, and 3% rests with the top ten. This same sample was also taken into another study, of T cells of mothers and their children.

The sequenced sample was blood. Every receptor here comes from a boy between 5 and 17 years old in good health. CDR3s include the opening cysteine and the closing phenylalanine or tryptophan. Size tells how often a clone was seen (once, few, many) or the class of an expanded clone, and some rows leave it out.

TRBV7-8	TRBJ1-3	.	14	CASSQPGGRNTIYF
TRBV5-1	TRBJ1-5	many	13	CASSLDRGQPQHF
TRBV30	TRBJ2-7	.	12	CAWSVGAYEQYF
TRBV9	TRBJ2-7	.	15	CASSVDSGEAYEQYF
TRBV12-5	TRBJ1-5	.	18	CASGPPLGTGISNQPQHF
TRBV13	TRBJ2-7	.	15	CASSHSGTLSYEQYF
TRBV6-4	TRBJ2-3	few	14	CASSLRGGRDTQYF
TRBV28	TRBJ1-2	.	15	CASSLSRQGVGGYTF
TRBV29-1	TRBJ2-5	.	13	CSVEPSGQETQYF
TRBV5-1	TRBJ2-5	.	16	CASSSYRQGPGETQYF
TRBV9	TRBJ2-5	.	18	CASSKGGGQGIFQDTQYF
TRBV7-3	TRBJ2-5	.	15	CASSPSLGGQETQYF
TRBV18	TRBJ2-5	.	15	CASSPGRQRHFVQYF
TRBV2	TRBJ2-3	few	16	CASSEGGTGSTDTQYF
TRBV2	TRBJ1-6	.	14	CASSEEGVSSPLHF
TRBV12-3/TRBV12-4	TRBJ1-3	few	18	CASRNPPGTDHSGNTIYF